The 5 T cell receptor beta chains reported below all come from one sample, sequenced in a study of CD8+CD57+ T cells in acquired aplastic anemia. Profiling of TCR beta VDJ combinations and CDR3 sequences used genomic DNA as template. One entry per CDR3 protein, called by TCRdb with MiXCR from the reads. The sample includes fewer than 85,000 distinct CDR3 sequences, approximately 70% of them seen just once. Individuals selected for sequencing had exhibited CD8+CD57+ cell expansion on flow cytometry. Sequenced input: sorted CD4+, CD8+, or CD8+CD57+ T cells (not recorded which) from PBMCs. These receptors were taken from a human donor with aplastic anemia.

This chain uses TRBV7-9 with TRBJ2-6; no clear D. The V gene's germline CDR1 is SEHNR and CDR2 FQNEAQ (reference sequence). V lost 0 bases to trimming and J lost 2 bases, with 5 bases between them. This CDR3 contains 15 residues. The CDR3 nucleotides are TGTGCCAGCAGCTTAGCAGGGCCTGGGGCCAACGTCCTGACTTTC. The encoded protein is CASSLAGPGANVLTF.

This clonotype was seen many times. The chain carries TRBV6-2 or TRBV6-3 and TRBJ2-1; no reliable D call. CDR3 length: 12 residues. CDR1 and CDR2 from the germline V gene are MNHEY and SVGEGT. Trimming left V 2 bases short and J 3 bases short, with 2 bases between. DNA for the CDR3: TGTGCCAGCAGTTACGGCTACAATGAGCAGTTCTTC. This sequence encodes CASSYGYNEQFF.

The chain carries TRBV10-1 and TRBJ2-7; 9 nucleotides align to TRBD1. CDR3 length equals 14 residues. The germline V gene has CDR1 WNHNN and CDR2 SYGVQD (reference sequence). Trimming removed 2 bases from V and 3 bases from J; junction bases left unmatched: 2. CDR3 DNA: TGCGCCAGCAGTGAGGGGACAGGGATCTACGAGCAGTACTTC. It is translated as CASSEGTGIYEQYF.

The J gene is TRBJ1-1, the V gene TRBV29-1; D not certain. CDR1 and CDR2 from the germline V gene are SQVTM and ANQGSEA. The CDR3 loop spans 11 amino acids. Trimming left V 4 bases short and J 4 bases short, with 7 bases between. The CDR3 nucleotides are TGCAGCGTTGTGATAGGCACTGAAGCTTTCTTT. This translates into CSVVIGTEAFF.

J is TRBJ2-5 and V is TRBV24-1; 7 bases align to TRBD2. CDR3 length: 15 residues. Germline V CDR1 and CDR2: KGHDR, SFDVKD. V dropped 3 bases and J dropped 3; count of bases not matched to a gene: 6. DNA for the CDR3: TGTGCCACCAGTGATCCTCCCGGGGGGAAAGAGACCCAGTACTTC. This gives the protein CATSDPPGGKETQYF.